Below are 27 T cell receptor beta chains sequenced from a single sample in a study of T-cell memory formation after mild COVID-19. A single record per CDR3 protein comes from TCRdb applying MiXCR to the 5' RACE reads. Among roughly 500,000 distinct CDR3 sequences listed, about a fifth were seen once. Sequencing was carried out using PBMCs or a T cell subset sorted from them (not recorded which). These receptor sequences come from an adult woman who had mild COVID-19 (a few samples of this study predate the infection). Cell type and time point are not known.

V and J are TRBV20-1 and TRBJ2-1; 8 bases align to TRBD2. Per the germline V gene, CDR1 is DFQATT and CDR2 is SNEGSKA (reference sequence). V was clipped by 0 bases and J by 6 bases; unmatched bases: 10. The CDR3 covers 16 residues. CDR3 amino acids: CSAREVASGPSNEQFF. CDR3 nucleotide sequence: TGCAGTGCTAGAGAGGTCGCTAGCGGGCCTAGCAATGAGCAGTTCTTC.

This rearrangement joins TRBV4-2 to TRBJ2-1; D gene ambiguous. Per germline, CDR1 LGHNA and CDR2 YNFKEQ. The CDR3 has 15 amino acids. V was cut by 0 bases and J by 4 bases, with 10 bases left in between. Here the CDR3 reads CASSQDLVEYNEQFF. CDR3 DNA sequence: TGTGCCAGCAGCCAAGATCTTGTGGAATACAATGAGCAGTTCTTC.

The table lists this clonotype with a few counts. The rearrangement joins TRBV27 to TRBJ2-5; TRBD2 agrees at 7 bases. Germline lookup yields CDR1 MNHEY and CDR2 SMNVEV (reference sequence). The length of the CDR3 is 16 residues. Trimming took 2 bases from V and 4 from J; bases not matched to a gene: 10. CDR3 protein: CASSLHGRVEGETQYF. CDR3 nucleotide sequence: TGTGCCAGCAGTTTACATGGGAGGGTTGAAGGAGAGACCCAGTACTTC.

CDR3 sequence (DNA): TGTGCCAGCAGCTCGGCCACCAGGAGGGAGCAGTACTTC. It codes for CASSSATRREQYF. The rearrangement links TRBV7-9 to TRBJ2-7, with D possibly TRBD2 on 5 matching bases. Between the trimmed V and J ends, which lost 4 bases and 7 bases, there was a span of 14 bases. CDR3 length equals 13 residues. The germline V gene encodes CDR1 SEHNR and CDR2 FQNEAQ (reference sequence).

The sample holds a few counts of this clonotype. This rearrangement joins TRBV5-1 to TRBJ2-3; possibly TRBD2 for D (7 bases). V gave up 0 bases and J gave up 0 bases, with 17 bases separating them. In germline, CDR1 is SGHRS, CDR2 YFSETQ. CDR3 size: 18 residues. CDR3 coding DNA: TGCGCCAGCAGCTTGGTTGTGGGGGGGCGATCCAGCACAGATACGCAGTATTTT. Protein sequence: CASSLVVGGRSSTDTQYF.

The gene calls are TRBV19 and TRBJ1-5; TRBD1 agrees at 7 bases. Germline values: CDR1 LNHDA, CDR2 SQIVND (reference sequence). The CDR3 is 15 residues long. With V trimmed by 10 bases and J by 2 bases, 11 bases remained unmatched. Here the CDR3 DNA reads TGTGCCACCAACGACAGGGATTCGGGCAATCAGCCCCAGCATTTT. It yields the protein CATNDRDSGNQPQHF.

This clonotype came up once. The chain has TRBV7-9 and TRBJ1-1, with TRBD1 matching over 8 bases. Germline loops: CDR1 SEHNR, CDR2 FQNEAQ (reference sequence). The CDR3 length is 17 residues. Germline trimming cut 5 bases from V and 3 bases from J; bases unmatched to any gene: 14. CDR3 bases: TGTGCCAGCAGCCCACGAGGACAGGGCGTGAGTTACACTGAAGCTTTCTTT. Amino acids: CASSPRGQGVSYTEAFF.

The sample holds one count of this clonotype. The chain is built from TRBV9 and TRBJ2-1; either TRBD1 or TRBD2 may fit D (5 bases each). From germline, CDR1 is SGDLS and CDR2 YYNGEE. The CDR3 runs 15 residues. V lost 4 bases and J lost 7, with 18 bases in between. The CDR3 DNA follows: TGTGCCAGCAGCCTAGAGGGGAGTGAGTGGAATGAGCAGTTCTTC. Protein sequence: CASSLEGSEWNEQFF.

The V and J genes are TRBV7-2 and TRBJ2-1; 7 bases line up with TRBD2. With V trimmed by 0 bases and J by 4 bases, 3 bases remained unmatched. CDR3 length: 15 amino acids. Per germline, CDR1 SGHTA and CDR2 FQGNSA. Here the CDR3 reads CASSLASSGYNEQFF. CDR3 sequence (DNA): TGTGCCAGCAGCTTAGCGTCTAGCGGATACAATGAGCAGTTCTTC.

The chain combines TRBV20-1 with TRBJ1-5; D is unclear. CDR3 length equals 12 residues. Germline V gene lookup returns CDR1 DFQATT and CDR2 SNEGSKA (reference sequence). Trimming took 5 bases from V and 2 from J, leaving 7 bases between them. The CDR3 is CSAHRGNQPQHF. In nucleotides, the CDR3 is TGCAGTGCTCACCGGGGCAATCAGCCCCAGCATTTT.

The CDR3: CASSLAPGQNSYEQYF. The CDR3 region has the DNA TGCGCCAGCAGCCTGGCACCGGGACAGAACTCCTACGAGCAGTACTTC. This chain links TRBV5-1 with TRBJ2-7; 7 bases fit TRBD1. The CDR3 loop spans 16 amino acids. Germline V gives CDR1 SGHRS, CDR2 YFSETQ. The V gene end was trimmed by 4 bases and the J gene end by 0 bases; junction bases not matched to a gene: 10.

This clonotype was observed many times. The chain carries TRBV29-1 and TRBJ2-5; TRBD2 is a possible D gene (6 bases). Germline CDR1 reads SQVTM; CDR2 reads ANQGSEA. Trimming took 3 bases from V and 7 from J, leaving 15 bases between them. The CDR3 has 13 amino acids. The CDR3 DNA sequence: TGCAGCGTTGATTCGCTAGCGCGGGGGACCCAGTACTTC. Amino acid sequence: CSVDSLARGTQYF.

The chain combines TRBV7-9 with TRBJ2-2; 10 bases are a match to TRBD1. The CDR3 extends over 18 amino acids. V lost 4 bases, J lost 4 bases, and 12 bases stayed unmatched. The germline CDR1 and CDR2 sequences are SEHNR and FQNEAQ (reference sequence). The CDR3 sequence: CASSSPPDRGRFTGELFF. As DNA, the CDR3 is TGTGCCAGCAGCTCTCCACCTGACAGGGGGCGTTTCACCGGGGAGCTGTTTTTT.

The chain recombines TRBV18 with TRBJ1-1; D is ambiguous. CDR3 length: 14 amino acids. Trimming took 3 bases from V and 5 from J, leaving 13 bases between them. Germline V gives CDR1 KGHSH, CDR2 LQKENI. CDR3 nucleotides: TGTGCCAGCTCACCGGGAGCGGCGAGGACTGAAGCTTTCTTT. Translating it yields CASSPGAARTEAFF. Filled out from reference TRBV18 and TRBJ1-1, the complete variable domain reads NAGVMQNPRHLVRRRGQEARLRCSPMKGHSHVYWYRQLPEEGLKFMVYLQKENIIDESGMPKERFSAEFPKEGPSILRIQQVVRGDSAAYFCASSPGAARTEAFFGQGTRLTVV.

The V and J genes are TRBV6-2 or TRBV6-3 and TRBJ2-7; tentatively, D is TRBD2 (6 bases). The V end lost 7 bases, the J end lost 4 bases, and 14 bases lay between the germline ends. This CDR3 spans 13 amino acids. CDR1 and CDR2 (germline): MNHEY, SVGEGT. As DNA, the CDR3 is TGTGCCAGCAACGCGGACTATTTATACGAGCAGTACTTC. This encodes CASNADYLYEQYF.

The chain links TRBV7-8 to TRBJ2-1; D uncertain. The CDR3 has 18 residues. V dropped 1 base and J dropped 2 bases, with 18 bases sitting between them. Germline loops: CDR1 SGHVS, CDR2 FQNEAQ. CDR3 bases: TGTGCCAGCAGCTTAGGGTCTGTTGACTGGGCCGCCTACAATGAGCAGTTCTTC. Its protein is CASSLGSVDWAAYNEQFF.

The chain recombines TRBV7-2 with TRBJ2-1, with 10 nucleotides matching TRBD2. The trim removed 6 bases at V and 10 bases at J, leaving 15 bases unmatched. CDR3 size: 16 residues. Per the germline V gene, CDR1 is SGHTA and CDR2 is FQGNSA. The CDR3 loop reads CASSRTALAGAREQFF. In DNA form, the CDR3 reads TGTGCCAGCAGTAGGACAGCTCTAGCGGGAGCAAGGGAGCAGTTCTTC.

The J gene is TRBJ1-2, the V gene TRBV4-3; D remains ambiguous. The germline V and J ends were trimmed by 6 bases and 2 bases, with 7 bases remaining between them. The length of the CDR3 is 12 residues. Germline CDR1 is LGHNA and CDR2 is YSLEER. The CDR3 protein is CASSKQNYGYTF. In DNA, the CDR3 is TGCGCCAGCAGTAAGCAGAACTATGGCTACACCTTC.

Only a few counts were recorded for this clonotype. This chain connects TRBV16 to TRBJ2-7; tentative D call: TRBD2 (5 bases). V lost 0 bases and J 4 bases, leaving 19 bases between the germline ends. The germline V gene has CDR1 KGHSY and CDR2 FQNENV. This CDR3 has 17 residues. CDR3 amino acids: CASSQSRYGAGSYEQYF. For the CDR3, the DNA is TGTGCCAGCAGCCAATCTCGTTACGGTGCGGGCTCATACGAGCAGTACTTC.

This clonotype was found many times. The CDR3 DNA sequence: TGTGCCAGCAGCTTACAGATCTACGAGCAGTACTTC. The encoded protein is CASSLQIYEQYF. The chain carries TRBV7-9 and TRBJ2-7; no reliable D call. Trimming removed 2 bases from V and 3 bases from J, with 5 bases in between. The CDR3 runs 12 residues. CDR1 is SEHNR and CDR2 is FQNEAQ in the germline V gene (reference sequence).

This clonotype turned up a few times. The chain links TRBV20-1 to TRBJ2-7, with a tentative D call TRBD1 (6 bases). Trimming stripped 6 bases from V and 3 bases from J, with 18 bases between. The V gene's germline CDR1 is DFQATT and CDR2 SNEGSKA (reference sequence). The CDR3 runs 14 residues. CDR3 DNA: TGCAGTGCGTATCGAACAGGGAAGGTCTACGAGCAGTACTTC. It codes for CSAYRTGKVYEQYF.

The chain uses TRBV12-3 or TRBV12-4 and TRBJ1-1; D uncertain. V lost 7 bases and J lost 11, with 14 bases in between. This CDR3 has 11 residues. The DNA of the CDR3 is TGTGCCAGCACCCAATACGAATTCGCTTTCTTT. Translating it yields CASTQYEFAFF.

The table lists this clonotype with a few counts. The chain joins TRBV4-1 to TRBJ2-5; D is ambiguous. This CDR3 comprises 12 residues. V lost 3 bases to trimming and J lost 5 bases, with 7 bases between them. Per germline, CDR1 MGHRA and CDR2 YSYEKL. The CDR3 DNA reads TGCGCCAGCAGCCAGGGGATGGAGACCCAGTACTTC. The encoded protein is CASSQGMETQYF.

CDR3 nucleotide sequence: TGTGCCAGCAGCCATACGGGACAGGTAGAGACCCAGTACTTC. Translation gives CASSHTGQVETQYF. V usage is TRBV3-1 and J usage is TRBJ2-5; 8 bases align to TRBD1. This CDR3 is built from 14 residues. V lost 3 bases and J lost 4; bases outside the gene matches: 4. CDR1 is LGHDT and CDR2 is YNNKEL in the germline V gene (reference sequence).

This chain connects TRBV5-1 to TRBJ2-1, with 9 positions matching TRBD1. Trimming removed 4 bases from V and 5 bases from J; junction bases left unmatched: 10. CDR3 length: 16 residues. Germline loops: CDR1 SGHRS, CDR2 YFSETQ. This CDR3 reads CASSAQQDRGNNEQFF. The CDR3 DNA sequence: TGCGCCAGCAGCGCCCAGCAGGACAGGGGCAACAATGAGCAGTTCTTC.

In its sample, this clonotype was seen many times. CDR3 coding DNA: TGCGCCAGCAGCTCCCGAACAGGGCTGATCTATGGCTACACCTTC. This codes for CASSSRTGLIYGYTF. V is TRBV5-1 and J is TRBJ1-2; possibly TRBD1 for D (6 bases). This CDR3 has 15 amino acids. Germline V gives CDR1 SGHRS, CDR2 YFSETQ. Trimming cost V 3 bases and J 4 bases, with 16 bases left between them.

This clonotype appeared a few times. J is TRBJ1-5 and V is TRBV24-1; TRBD1 matches 9 bases. Unmatched junction bases numbered 9, after V lost 1 base and J lost 0 bases. Germline V gives CDR1 KGHDR, CDR2 SFDVKD. The CDR3 runs 19 residues. The CDR3 region has the DNA TGTGCCACCAGTGATTTACCCAGGGGACAGGGATATAGCAATCAGCCCCAGCATTTT. It is translated as CATSDLPRGQGYSNQPQHF.